This T cell receptor (beta chain) was obtained from a study of human T cells and chemical hapten exposure. Looking at the study overall: Largely, small differences in pooled library volume made per-sample TCR yields vary.

This clonotype was observed many times. TCRdb redid the calling of the RACE reads with MiXCR, one entry per CDR3 protein. This sample has under 50,000 distinct CDR3 sequences, with 9.5% found just once. This CDR3 contains 14 residues. Losses at the gene ends were 5 bases for V and 1 base for J; bases not matched to a gene: 1. CDR1 is WNHNN and CDR2 is SYGVQD in the germline V gene (reference sequence). Time point specified: patch test 3, about 24 weeks after DPC sensitization. Specified treatment: therapeutic diphenylcyclopropenone sensitization with weekly scalp DPC. Unfractionated whole blood yielded the extracted total RNA.

The sequencing used whole blood, collected in connection with sensitization to the hapten diphenylcyclopropenone (DPC). This receptor was obtained from a man aged 45-65 years with alopecia areata. Some clones in this sample may be carry-over from other donors' samples. The genes are TRBV10-1 and TRBJ2-1, with 8 bases fitting TRBD2. CDR3 protein: CASSTSGSYNEQFF. The CDR3 coding sequence is TGCGCCAGCAGTACTAGCGGATCCTACAATGAGCAGTTCTTC.